The sequence of this TCR beta chain was determined in a study of OX40 agonist ivuxolimab in advanced cancers. Whole-study findings and limits: Antigen specificity was not determined for the expanded peripheral T cells.

Germline values: CDR1 MNHNS, CDR2 SASEGT. The germline V and J ends were trimmed by 0 bases and 8 bases, with 11 bases remaining between them. The length of the CDR3 is 15 residues. Generated by immunoSEQ multiplex PCR, the TCRdb table keeps only in-frame clones and is missing some. The sample consists of 45,000 to 50,000 clones, about 88% of them appearing once. Remarks on this clone: What it recognizes is unknown.

The sequence came from an adult with an advanced solid tumor such as melanoma, head and neck, liver or kidney cancer. The specimen comprised CD4+ or CD8+ T cells sorted from blood, sampled in a trial of the OX40 agonist ivuxolimab. The V gene is TRBV6-1, the J gene TRBJ1-6; tentative D call: TRBD1 (6 bases). The CDR3: CASSEATGRDSPLHF. In DNA form, the CDR3 reads TGTGCCAGCAGTGAAGCAACAGGGCGGGATTCACCCCTCCACTTT.